The 28 T cell receptor beta chains in this list originate from one sample, sequenced in a study of T cells in Graves' hyperthyroidism and ophthalmopathy. Amplified regions were TCR beta CDR3 sequences from RNA transcripts. HTBI primers drove first-round RT-PCR of the TCR CDR3. From the multiplex PCR reads, TCRdb called clonotypes with MiXCR, one entry per CDR3 protein. The table shows some 510,000 distinct CDR3 sequences, with roughly 46% occurring only once. The sample taken for sequencing was peripheral blood or thyroid tissue (not recorded which). These receptors came from a woman between 18 and 29 years old with Graves' hyperthyroidism.

This clonotype was recorded many times. The chain is built from TRBV7-2 and TRBJ1-2; D is unclear. Between the trimmed V and J ends, which lost 6 bases and 5 bases, there was a span of 13 bases. Per germline, CDR1 SGHTA and CDR2 FQGNSA. The CDR3 is 13 residues long. Here the CDR3 reads CASSPTSGYGYTF. As DNA, the CDR3 is TGTGCCAGCAGTCCAACTAGCGGGTATGGCTACACCTTC. Complete variable domain (other parts from reference TRBV7-2 and TRBJ1-2): GAGVSQSPSNKVTEKGKDVELRCDPISGHTALYWYRQSLGQGLEFLIYFQGNSAPDKSGLPSDRFSAERTGGSVSTLTIQRTQQEDSAVYLCASSPTSGYGYTFGSGTRLTVV.

Details on this clonotype: Sequence at one end of the junction differs from germline and may be a read error. The V and J genes are TRBV10-3 and TRBJ1-1; D is undetermined. Germline values: CDR1 ENHRY, CDR2 SYGVKD. There are 14 residues in the CDR3. CDR3: CASSYAAGSSEAFF. CDR3 DNA: TGTGCCAGCAGTTACGCGGCGGGATCGAGTGAAGCTTTCTTT.

In this sample, this clonotype turned up a few times. This sequence joins TRBV29-1 and TRBJ1-2; no reliable D call. From germline, CDR1 is SQVTM and CDR2 ANQGSEA. V shed 0 bases and J shed 4 bases, with 27 bases lying between them. CDR3 length: 19 amino acids. CDR3 amino acids: CSVEERFWTGERRTYGYTF. The CDR3 DNA reads TGCAGCGTTGAAGAACGTTTCTGGACGGGTGAAAGGAGGACCTATGGCTACACCTTC.

The rearrangement links TRBV7-9 to TRBJ2-7; TRBD2 matches 8 bases. Per germline, CDR1 SEHNR and CDR2 FQNEAQ (reference sequence). V gave up 4 bases and J gave up 4 bases; unmatched junction bases: 9. This CDR3 is built from 15 residues. The CDR3 DNA reads TGTGCCAGCAGCTCGAGGACTAGCCCAAATTACGAGCAGTACTTC. This codes for CASSSRTSPNYEQYF. Looking up the rest from reference TRBV7-9 and TRBJ2-7 gives the full variable domain: DTGVSQNPRHKITKRGQNVTFRCDPISEHNRLYWYRQTLGQGPEFLTYFQNEAQLEKSRLLSDRFSAERPKGSFSTLEIQRTEQGDSAMYLCASSSRTSPNYEQYFGPGTRLTVT.

The genes are TRBV11-1 and TRBJ2-5; 11 bases agree with TRBD2. Germline values: CDR1 SGHAT, CDR2 FQDESV (reference sequence). The CDR3 has 17 residues. The V gene end was trimmed by 5 bases and the J gene end by 5 bases; junction bases not matched to a gene: 13. This CDR3 is CASSTGTSGPGTETQYF. The DNA for the CDR3 is TGTGCCAGCAGCACCGGGACTAGCGGCCCCGGGACGGAGACCCAGTACTTC.

The genes are TRBV6-5 and TRBJ1-1; weak D call: TRBD1 (6 bases). V was trimmed by 0 bases and J by 0 bases, leaving 8 bases between them. CDR1 is MNHEY and CDR2 is SVGAGI in the germline V gene. The CDR3 totals 15 residues. The CDR3 sequence is CASSYSKGVNTEAFF. DNA of the CDR3: TGTGCCAGCAGTTACTCGAAGGGGGTGAACACTGAAGCTTTCTTT.

The chain has TRBV29-1 and TRBJ2-7; D might be TRBD2 (5 bases). The CDR3 has 10 residues. V was clipped by 8 bases and J by 6 bases, with 11 bases between them. Germline V CDR1 and CDR2: SQVTM, ANQGSEA. The CDR3 spells CSSDRGEQYF. CDR3 DNA sequence: TGCAGCTCGGACCGGGGCGAGCAGTACTTC.

This clonotype appeared many times. V usage is TRBV19 and J usage is TRBJ1-5; a weak D match, TRBD1 (5 bases). Germline CDR1 and CDR2: LNHDA and SQIVND (reference sequence). The CDR3 covers 16 residues. Trimming left V 7 bases short and J 0 bases short, with 16 bases between. CDR3 protein: CASIDSGLYSNQPQHF. CDR3 nucleotides: TGTGCCAGTATTGACAGTGGGCTATATAGCAATCAGCCCCAGCATTTT.

This clonotype showed up many times. The CDR3 nucleotides read TGTGCCAGCAGTGAAGACATGTTTGGGAACGCCTACGAGCAGTACTTC. This sequence encodes CASSEDMFGNAYEQYF. This rearrangement joins TRBV25-1 to TRBJ2-7; no clear D gene. The germline V gene encodes CDR1 MGHDK and CDR2 SYGVNS. The CDR3 contains 16 residues. V lost 2 bases, J lost 2 bases, and 16 bases lay in between.

To note about this clonotype: The conserved phenylalanine or tryptophan is not found at the CDR3 terminus, so this likely reflects a read error. Because the CDR3's place on the DNA is in doubt, the DNA is left out and the CDR3 is given as listed by TCRdb. The V and J genes are TRBV7-9 and TRBJ1-1; the DNA was not used to check the table's D call, TRBD1. CDR1 is SEHNR, CDR2 FQNEAQ, per germline (reference sequence). The CDR3 is made up of 10 amino acids, end residues included. The CDR3 sequence is CASSLGQGFS.

This clonotype has a count of ten or more. The rearrangement links TRBV15 to TRBJ2-7; 10 bases are shared with TRBD2. The CDR3 runs 16 residues. Trimming cost V 6 bases and J 5 bases; bases outside gene matches: 13. The V gene's germline CDR1 is LNHNV and CDR2 YYDKDF (reference sequence). Here the CDR3 DNA reads TGTGCCACCAGTATTGTTCTAGCGGGAGTTCTCGACGAGCAGTACTTC. Its protein product is CATSIVLAGVLDEQYF.

This clonotype came up a few times. This chain links TRBV29-1 with TRBJ1-1; unclear D gene. The CDR3 has 12 residues. Trimming removed 8 bases at V and 4 bases at J, with 14 bases between. CDR1 is SQVTM and CDR2 is ANQGSEA in the germline V gene. The CDR3 sequence: CSLQVQVTEAFF. CDR3 bases: TGCAGCTTACAAGTTCAGGTCACTGAAGCTTTCTTT.

J is TRBJ2-7 and V is TRBV20-1; D perhaps matches TRBD2 (6 bases). This CDR3 is built from 14 residues. Trimming removed 6 bases from V and 2 bases from J, with 17 bases in between. In germline, CDR1 is DFQATT, CDR2 SNEGSKA (reference sequence). CDR3 DNA sequence: TGCAGTGCCCTGGGGGGTGCGTTCACCTACGAGCAGTACTTC. Protein: CSALGGAFTYEQYF.

A word on this clonotype: The CDR3 ends on some other residue instead of the conserved phenylalanine or tryptophan, so this is likely a read error. The chain is built from TRBV19 and TRBJ1-1; TRBD1 is a possible D gene (6 bases). Germline-derived CDR1 and CDR2 are LNHDA and SQIVND (reference sequence). This CDR3 is built from 12 residues. Trimming shortened V by 3 bases and J by 5 bases, and 7 bases separated the two germline ends. The CDR3 protein is CASSMRGTEAFL. The CDR3 DNA is TGTGCCAGTAGTATGAGGGGGACTGAAGCTTTCCTT.

To note about this clonotype: Being one base from a much bigger clone, this may be a read error. V gene TRBV2 combines with J gene TRBJ1-5, with D possibly TRBD1 on 6 matching bases. This CDR3 region has 15 residues. Germline CDR1 is SNHLY and CDR2 is FYNNEI. CDR3 sequence (DNA): TGTGCCAGCACCCTGGCCCGGACAGACAATCGGCCCCAGCATTTT. It yields the protein CASTLARTDNRPQHF.

A single count supports this clonotype. The rearrangement joins TRBV2 to TRBJ2-7; possibly TRBD1 for D (6 bases). Deletions cut 7 bases from V and 2 bases from J, with 15 bases between. CDR3 length: 14 amino acids. Germline V CDR1 and CDR2: SNHLY, FYNNEI. In DNA, the CDR3 is TGTGCCAGCAAAAATCAGGGGTTTCCCTACGAGCAGTACTTC. It translates to CASKNQGFPYEQYF.

This clonotype showed up just once. This CDR3 reads CASSHNTGEAFF. The CDR3 coding sequence is TGTGCCAGCAGCCACAACACAGGCGAAGCTTTCTTT. The chain couples TRBV16 to TRBJ1-1, with a tentative D call TRBD1 (5 bases). The CDR3 totals 12 residues. Germline CDR1 and CDR2: KGHSY and FQNENV. V was clipped by 3 bases and J by 8 bases, with 10 bases between them.

A word on this clonotype: Mismatch with germline at one junction end may stem from a read error. The chain links TRBV7-8 to TRBJ1-5, with 9 bases fitting TRBD1. The CDR3 is 16 residues long. CDR1 SGHVS and CDR2 FQNEAQ come from the germline V gene. The CDR3 DNA follows: TGCGCCAGCAGCCAAGGCGGGACAGGGTATGGACAGCCCCAGCATTTT. Its protein product is CASSQGGTGYGQPQHF.

This clonotype was detected ten times or more. This chain connects TRBV12-3 or TRBV12-4 to TRBJ1-6, with TRBD1 matching over 7 bases. This CDR3 contains 15 residues. The V segment lost 3 bases and the J segment 3 bases; nucleotides outside the gene matches: 2. The CDR3 protein is CASSFGTVYNSPLHF. In DNA form, the CDR3 reads TGTGCCAGCAGTTTCGGGACAGTCTATAATTCACCCCTCCACTTT.

This clonotype was detected a few times. The chain carries TRBV2 and TRBJ2-6; a weak D match, TRBD2 (5 bases). Germline-derived CDR1 and CDR2 are SNHLY and FYNNEI. The CDR3 loop spans 15 amino acids. The V and J ends lost 5 bases and 8 bases respectively, with 16 bases between them. CDR3 DNA sequence: TGTGCCAGCAGTCGGGATAAACCCCGGACCAACGTCCTGACTTTC. This gives the protein CASSRDKPRTNVLTF.

V gene TRBV24-1 combines with J gene TRBJ2-2; D gene ambiguous. V was trimmed by 3 bases and J by 7 bases, leaving 8 bases between them. Germline-derived CDR1 and CDR2 are KGHDR and SFDVKD. The CDR3 spans 13 residues. The CDR3 bases are TGTGCCACCAGTGATGCGCCTAGCGGGGAGCTGTTTTTT. It is translated as CATSDAPSGELFF.

The V and J genes are TRBV27 and TRBJ1-5; the D gene is possibly TRBD1 (5 bases). There are 16 residues in the CDR3. The germline V gene encodes CDR1 MNHEY and CDR2 SMNVEV (reference sequence). Trimming cost V 5 bases and J 4 bases, with 18 bases left between them. The CDR3 nucleotides are TGTGCCAGCAGTGCTAGCGCCAGGGTAGCAAATCAGCCCCAGCATTTT. Amino acids: CASSASARVANQPQHF.

The rearrangement uses TRBV15 and TRBJ1-6; D remains ambiguous. The ends were cut back, 0 bases at V and 7 bases at J, with 10 bases in the middle. CDR3 length: 15 amino acids. CDR1 is LNHNV, CDR2 YYDKDF, per germline (reference sequence). Here the CDR3 DNA reads TGTGCCACCAGCAGAGAAGTAGGGCTCAATTCACCCCTCCACTTT. This translates into CATSREVGLNSPLHF.

The chain joins TRBV2 to TRBJ2-5, with unresolved D. V lost 10 bases and J lost 0, with 15 bases in between. CDR1 and CDR2 from the germline V gene are SNHLY and FYNNEI. CDR3 size: 14 residues. The CDR3 DNA is TGTGCCACGATCACCGACGGACACCAAGAGACCCAGTACTTC. It encodes CATITDGHQETQYF.

Remarks on this clonotype: At one end, the junction sequence differs from germline, possibly due to a read error. The chain links TRBV11-3 to TRBJ1-6, with D unclear. CDR3 length: 15 amino acids. From germline, CDR1 is SGHNT and CDR2 YENEEA. CDR3 sequence (DNA): TGTGCCAGCAGCCTAGAGACTGGAAATAATTCACCCCTCCACTTT. Translated, it gives CASSLETGNNSPLHF.

This clonotype was observed at least ten times. The chain uses TRBV24-1 and TRBJ2-7; 7 bases agree with TRBD1. Trimming removed 2 bases from V and 3 bases from J; junction bases left unmatched: 6. In germline, CDR1 is KGHDR, CDR2 SFDVKD. This CDR3 comprises 15 residues. Here the CDR3 reads CATSDSQTGNYEQYF. For the CDR3, the DNA is TGTGCCACCAGTGATTCCCAGACAGGGAACTACGAGCAGTACTTC.

This clonotype was found a few times. The chain carries TRBV29-1 and TRBJ2-6, with 8 bases matching TRBD1. The CDR3 extends over 16 amino acids. Germline V lookup: CDR1 SQVTM, CDR2 ANQGSEA. V shed 1 base, J shed 0 bases, and the junction held 2 bases outside the gene matches. The CDR3 loop reads CSVEGQGASGANVLTF. The CDR3 nucleotides are TGCAGCGTTGAAGGGCAGGGGGCCTCTGGGGCCAACGTCCTGACTTTC.

The chain combines TRBV20-1 with TRBJ2-5; 9 nucleotides match TRBD2. Losses at the gene ends were 6 bases for V and 4 bases for J; bases not matched to a gene: 12. In germline, CDR1 is DFQATT, CDR2 SNEGSKA (reference sequence). The CDR3 runs 15 residues. The CDR3 nucleotides read TGCAGTGCCCACCAGACTAGCGGAGTTGGAGAGACCCAGTACTTC. This translates into CSAHQTSGVGETQYF.